This T cell receptor beta chain was retrieved from a study of blood T cell repertoires in COVID-19. Profiling relied on immunoSEQ multiplex PCR, and the TCRdb table lists in-frame clones only, not all of them. The table has fewer than 65,000 clones, around 84% seen once; the top ten hold 12%. This TCR came from a human donor in a cohort sampled during active COVID-19. Sequenced material: peripheral blood.

Here the CDR3 reads CASSLSGLAVQDEQYF. In DNA form, the CDR3 reads TGTGCCAGCAGTTTGTCGGGACTAGCGGTGCAGGACGAGCAGTACTTC. V gene TRBV27 combines with J gene TRBJ2-7; 11 nucleotides line up with TRBD2. This CDR3 is built from 16 residues. The germline V gene has CDR1 MNHEY and CDR2 SMNVEV (reference sequence). The V segment lost 3 bases and the J segment 5 bases; nucleotides outside the gene matches: 9.